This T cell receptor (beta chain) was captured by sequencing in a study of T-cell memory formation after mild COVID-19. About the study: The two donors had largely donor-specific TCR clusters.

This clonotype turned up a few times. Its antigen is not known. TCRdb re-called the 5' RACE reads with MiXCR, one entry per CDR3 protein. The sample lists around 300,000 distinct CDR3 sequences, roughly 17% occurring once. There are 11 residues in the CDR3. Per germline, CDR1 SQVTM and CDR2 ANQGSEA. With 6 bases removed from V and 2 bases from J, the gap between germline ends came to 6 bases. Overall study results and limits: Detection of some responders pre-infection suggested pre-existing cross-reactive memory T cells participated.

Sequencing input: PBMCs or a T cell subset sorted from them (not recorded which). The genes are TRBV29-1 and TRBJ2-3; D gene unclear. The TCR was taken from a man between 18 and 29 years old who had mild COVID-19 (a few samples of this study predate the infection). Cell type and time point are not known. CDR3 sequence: CSVGNTDTQYF. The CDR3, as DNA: TGCAGCGTGGGGAACACAGATACGCAGTATTTT.